What follows are 22 T cell receptor beta chains derived from one specimen sequenced in a study of pediatric ulcerative colitis (dated by TCRdb to the late 2010s). Receptor amplification or capture employed the immunoSEQ multiplex PCR assay. Sourced from immuneACCESS, this table was stored by TCRdb with only in-frame sequences that have V and J called. A share of the clones is absent; for the studies checked, an unresolved V gene accounts for under half, and the remainder has no known explanation. This sample gives roughly 70,000 clones in total; about 90% of them show up just once. Of the sample, 3% to 4.5% falls within the top ten clones. The sequenced sample consisted of blood. These TCRs come from a boy between 10 and 17 years old with severe ulcerative colitis.

This clone came up a few times. This chain connects TRBV19 to TRBJ1-1; 10 bases fit TRBD1. V was clipped by 6 bases and J by 5 bases; unmatched bases: 6. The CDR3 has 14 amino acids. In germline, CDR1 is LNHDA, CDR2 SQIVND (reference sequence). The CDR3 reads CASSGQGVGTEAFF. The DNA for the CDR3 is TGTGCCAGTAGCGGACAGGGGGTAGGGACTGAAGCTTTCTTT.

In DNA, the CDR3 is TGTGCCAGCAGCGTAGCGGGTTGGGGTCAGCCCCAGCATTTT. It codes for CASSVAGWGQPQHF. V is TRBV9 and J is TRBJ1-5; D unresolved. The CDR3 loop spans 14 amino acids. The germline V and J ends were trimmed by 0 bases and 6 bases, with 10 bases remaining between them. Per the germline V gene, CDR1 is SGDLS and CDR2 is YYNGEE.

This clone was seen only a few times. The rearrangement joins TRBV7-2 to TRBJ1-5; D is unclear. Germline CDR1 reads SGHTA; CDR2 reads FQGNSA. Trimming stripped 5 bases from V and 11 bases from J, with 10 bases between. This CDR3 spans 11 amino acids. Here the CDR3 reads CASSLGWSQHF. In DNA, the CDR3 is TGTGCCAGCAGCCTCGGGTGGTCCCAGCATTTT.

This clone has only one observation. The rearrangement uses TRBV19 and TRBJ2-2, with 7 positions matching TRBD2. Losses at the gene ends were 5 bases for V and 3 bases for J; bases not matched to a gene: 6. The V gene's germline CDR1 is LNHDA and CDR2 SQIVND (reference sequence). The CDR3 has 15 amino acids. The CDR3 spells CASSGAGVDTGELFF. The CDR3 DNA follows: TGTGCCAGTAGTGGGGCGGGAGTGGACACCGGGGAGCTGTTTTTT.

The chain is built from TRBV14 and TRBJ1-2; no reliable D call. Germline values: CDR1 SGHDN, CDR2 FVKESK. The V end lost 3 bases, the J end lost 4 bases, and 9 bases lay between the germline ends. This CDR3 is 13 amino acids long. DNA of the CDR3: TGTGCCAGCAGCCACGTAGGGATCTATGGCTACACCTTC. Amino acids: CASSHVGIYGYTF.

V is TRBV19 and J is TRBJ2-7; D gene uncertain. V shed 6 bases and J shed 3 bases, with 9 bases lying between them. Germline assignment: CDR1 LNHDA and CDR2 SQIVND (reference sequence). This CDR3 is built from 12 residues. As DNA, the CDR3 is TGTGCCAGTAGCTCGATGGGCTACGAGCAGTACTTC. Its protein product is CASSSMGYEQYF.

The rearrangement uses TRBV30 and TRBJ1-2; D gene uncertain. The CDR3 is 12 residues long. Per germline, CDR1 GTSNPN and CDR2 SVGIG (reference sequence). The V and J ends lost 1 base and 5 bases respectively, with 8 bases between them. The CDR3 loop reads CAWSGRVYGYTF. The CDR3 DNA is TGTGCCTGGAGTGGAAGGGTGTATGGCTACACCTTC.

This chain uses TRBV21-1 with TRBJ2-4; the DNA was not compared with TRBD1, the D call given in the table. TRBV21-1 is recorded as a pseudogene. The CDR3 length is 18 residues. Here the CDR3 reads CASKTRNRGSLAKNIQYF. CDR3 in DNA: TGTGCCAGCAAAACCCGTAACAGGGGAAGTTTGGCCAAAAACATTCAGTACTTC.

The chain has TRBV5-1 and TRBJ2-3, with a possible D match to TRBD1 (5 bases). The CDR3 length is 15 residues. The ends were cut back, 5 bases at V and 0 bases at J, with 13 bases in the middle. From germline, CDR1 is SGHRS and CDR2 YFSETQ. The CDR3 is CASSYQGTSTDTQYF. CDR3 bases: TGCGCCAGCAGTTATCAGGGAACTAGCACAGATACGCAGTATTTT.

V is TRBV15 and J is TRBJ2-5, with 16 bases matching TRBD2. The CDR3 spans 19 residues. J gave up 1 base and V 0 bases, and 5 bases lay outside the gene matches. Germline V gives CDR1 LNHNV, CDR2 YYDKDF (reference sequence). The CDR3 loop is CATSREPGTSGRAQETQYF. DNA of the CDR3: TGTGCCACCAGCAGAGAACCCGGGACTAGCGGGAGGGCCCAAGAGACCCAGTACTTC.

The chain uses TRBV19 and TRBJ2-7; 7 nucleotides align to TRBD1. With 3 bases clipped from V and 4 bases from J, the junction kept 3 bases outside the gene matches. Germline CDR1 LNHDA, CDR2 SQIVND (reference sequence). The CDR3 runs to 13 residues. CDR3 amino acids: CASSMLGQYEQYF. As DNA, the CDR3 is TGTGCCAGTAGTATGTTGGGACAGTACGAGCAGTACTTC.

This clone has only one observation. V and J are TRBV7-9 and TRBJ2-3, with no clear D. V shed 5 bases and J shed 2 bases, with 11 bases lying between them. The V gene's germline CDR1 is SEHNR and CDR2 FQNEAQ (reference sequence). This CDR3 is 14 amino acids long. The CDR3 DNA reads as TGTGCCAGCAGCCAAATGACTTCCACAGATACGCAGTATTTT. It yields the protein CASSQMTSTDTQYF.

This chain links TRBV2 with TRBJ1-4; no clear D. The V end lost 7 bases, the J end lost 8 bases, and 14 bases lay between the germline ends. CDR1 and CDR2 (germline): SNHLY, FYNNEI. The CDR3 has 13 amino acids. CDR3 nucleotides: TGTGCCAGCAACTGGGTTTTTAAGGAAAAACTGTTTTTT. It encodes CASNWVFKEKLFF. Supplemented by reference TRBV2 and TRBJ1-4, the full variable domain reads EPEVTQTPSHQVTQMGQEVILRCVPISNHLYFYWYRQILGQKVEFLVSFYNNEISEKSEIFDDQFSVERPDGSNFTLKIRSTKLEDSAMYFCASNWVFKEKLFFGSGTQLSVL.

The chain has TRBV20-1 and TRBJ2-1, with a possible D match to TRBD2 (5 bases). The CDR3 is made up of 11 amino acids. Trimming left V 6 bases short and J 10 bases short, with 13 bases between. The germline V gene encodes CDR1 DFQATT and CDR2 SNEGSKA (reference sequence). CDR3 sequence reads: CSASISEEQFF. Here the CDR3 DNA reads TGCAGTGCCTCGATTAGCGAAGAGCAGTTCTTC.

This clone was observed a single time. CDR3 sequence (DNA): TGTGCCAGTAGCGGGTTTCTTACCGGAACCGGGGAGCTGTTTTTT. As protein: CASSGFLTGTGELFF. V and J are TRBV19 and TRBJ2-2; no reliable D call. The V end lost 6 bases, the J end lost 5 bases, and 16 bases lay between the germline ends. CDR1 and CDR2 from the germline V gene are LNHDA and SQIVND (reference sequence). The CDR3 runs 15 residues.

V usage is TRBV6-1 and J usage is TRBJ2-5; 9 nucleotides align to TRBD1. V shed 7 bases and J 1 base; nucleotides not matched to a gene: 7. The germline CDR1 and CDR2 sequences are MNHNS and SASEGT. CDR3 size: 15 residues. CDR3 protein: CASMWDRDGQETQYF. The CDR3 nucleotides are TGTGCCAGCATGTGGGACAGGGATGGCCAAGAGACCCAGTACTTC.

The rearrangement joins TRBV5-4 to TRBJ2-1; D is uncertain. The length of the CDR3 is 15 residues. V was shortened by 0 bases and J by 6 bases, with 13 bases between the two germline ends. CDR1 is SGHNT, CDR2 YYREEE, per germline (reference sequence). The CDR3 sequence: CASSLVLGQVNEQFF. The CDR3 DNA sequence: TGTGCCAGCAGCTTGGTCCTAGGGCAGGTCAATGAGCAGTTCTTC.

The V and J genes are TRBV6-1 and TRBJ2-7, with TRBD2 matching over 8 bases. V gave up 4 bases and J gave up 7 bases; unmatched junction bases: 9. The length of the CDR3 is 14 residues. Germline CDR1 is MNHNS and CDR2 is SASEGT. The CDR3 spells CASSAGRAPGEQYF. CDR3 nucleotides: TGTGCCAGCAGTGCCGGGAGGGCCCCAGGGGAGCAGTACTTC.

The gene calls are TRBV5-1 and TRBJ2-3; TRBD1 is a possible D gene (8 bases). Germline assignment: CDR1 SGHRS and CDR2 YFSETQ. Trimming left V 4 bases short and J 1 base short, with 13 bases between. CDR3 length: 15 residues. The CDR3 DNA follows: TGCGCCAGCAGCACAGGGGGGGTTGGCACAGATACGCAGTATTTT. Amino acids: CASSTGGVGTDTQYF.

The chain carries TRBV6-1 and TRBJ1-1, with D perhaps matching TRBD1 (6 bases). There are 15 residues in the CDR3. Per the germline V gene, CDR1 is MNHNS and CDR2 is SASEGT. With 7 bases removed from V and 1 base from J, the gap between germline ends came to 16 bases. Here the CDR3 DNA reads TGTGCCAGCACCCCAGAACAGGGAAAGAACACTGAAGCTTTCTTT. Encoded protein: CASTPEQGKNTEAFF.

This chain links TRBV19 with TRBJ1-1; no firm D call. V lost 3 bases and J lost 5, with 4 bases in between. Germline CDR1 and CDR2: LNHDA and SQIVND (reference sequence). The CDR3 length is 11 residues. Here the CDR3 reads CASSITTEAFF. In DNA, the CDR3 is TGTGCCAGTAGTATCACGACTGAAGCTTTCTTT.

V and J are TRBV7-3 and TRBJ2-2, with TRBD1 identical over 7 bases. Looked up from germline, CDR1 is SGHTA and CDR2 is FQGTGA. CDR3 length: 15 residues. Unmatched junction bases numbered 6, after V lost 2 bases and J lost 6 bases. The CDR3 DNA sequence: TGTGCCAGCAGCTTATTGGAAGGACAGGCCGGGGAGCTGTTTTTT. Its protein is CASSLLEGQAGELFF.